The 11 T cell receptor beta chains reported below all come from one sample, sequenced in a study of T cell clusters in autoimmune cytopenias. Each sample's input was around 270 ng genomic DNA, roughly 38,000 genome equivalents. Multiplex touch-down PCR amplified TRB using TRB-A and TRB-B pools in one tube. Using the multiplex PCR reads, TCRdb records one entry per CDR3 protein without DNA. The specimen's table records roughly 3,000 distinct CDR3 sequences. The same sample was also used in a study of T cell repertoires in aging, cancer and after chemotherapy.

The source material was peripheral blood. Receptors were obtained from a human donor in good health.

By frequency, this clonotype is medium-sized (0.01 to 0.1%). The chain joins TRBV12-3 or TRBV12-4 to TRBJ2-1; as DNA is missing, the TRBD2 call by TCRdb cannot be tested. The CDR3 spans 15 residues. The CDR3 loop reads CASSPAVAVANEQFF.

Frequency places this clonotype as medium-sized. This chain uses TRBV6-5 with TRBJ1-3; TCRdb's D call, TRBD1, is unchecked because there is no DNA. The CDR3 runs 15 residues. Germline loops: CDR1 MNHEY, CDR2 SVGAGI. The CDR3 sequence is CASSSRAGAGNTIYF.

Judged by frequency, this clonotype is medium-sized. The chain links TRBV12-3 or TRBV12-4 to TRBJ2-1. CDR3 length equals 13 residues. This chain's CDR3 is CASSLGAQSEQFF.

This clonotype is identified as medium-sized from frequency. The chain couples TRBV5-4 to TRBJ1-5; TCRdb proposes TRBD1, but this gene call is untestable without DNA. This CDR3 comprises 14 residues. Germline assignment: CDR1 SGHNT and CDR2 YYREEE (reference sequence). The CDR3 here is CASSLPGVNQPQHF.

This clonotype is deemed medium-sized by its frequency. The chain carries TRBV6-5 and TRBJ2-5; TCRdb lists TRBD2, though no DNA is available to test this call. Germline V gene data show CDR1 as MNHEY and CDR2 as SVGAGI. This CDR3 is 15 amino acids long. CDR3 region: CASSYSGTNQETQYF.

The rearrangement joins TRBV28 to TRBJ1-5. The CDR3 spans 17 residues. Germline CDR1 MDHEN, CDR2 SYDVKM. Here the CDR3 reads CASSSPSRGGSNQPQHF.

This clonotype is labeled medium-sized based on frequency. This CDR3 is CASSYSSSSPYEQYF. The chain carries TRBV6-5 and TRBJ2-7; no DNA is available, so the TRBD2 call from TCRdb remains unchecked. Per germline, CDR1 MNHEY and CDR2 SVGAGI. This CDR3 comprises 15 residues.

This clonotype is classed as medium-sized by frequency. V and J are TRBV6-2 or TRBV6-3 and TRBJ2-1; TCRdb names TRBD2, which stays unverified in the absence of DNA. This CDR3 is 17 amino acids long. The germline V gene encodes CDR1 MNHEY and CDR2 SVGEGT. The CDR3: CASSYSPTSGIYNEQFF.

This clonotype is deemed medium-sized by its frequency. The V gene is TRBV19, the J gene TRBJ1-5. Per germline, CDR1 LNHDA and CDR2 SQIVND (reference sequence). The CDR3 length is 15 residues. The CDR3 sequence: CASSGSVFSNQPQHF.

Measured by frequency, this clonotype is medium-sized (0.01 to 0.1%). This rearrangement joins TRBV12-3 or TRBV12-4 to TRBJ2-7; TCRdb selects TRBD1, and the lack of DNA leaves this call unchecked. The CDR3 spans 14 residues. This chain's CDR3 is CASSQHGGVYEQYF.

The rearrangement links TRBV5-1 to TRBJ1-4; there is no DNA to check the TCRdb D call of TRBD1. The CDR3 extends over 14 amino acids. Germline V gene data show CDR1 as SGHRS and CDR2 as YFSETQ. The CDR3 protein is CASSLGGGREKLFF.